These T cell receptor beta chains were read from a single sample in a study of OX40 agonist ivuxolimab in advanced cancers. The data were produced by immunoSEQ multiplex PCR, yet TCRdb's version contains in-frame clones alone and is incomplete. The table shows 45,000 to 65,000 clones, with 88% occurring only once. The sequencing here drew on CD4+ or CD8+ T cells sorted from blood, taken in a trial of the OX40 agonist ivuxolimab. These receptors were taken from an adult with an advanced solid tumor such as melanoma, head and neck, liver or kidney cancer. The CDR3 runs from the conserved cysteine through the conserved F or W. D genes are given only for firm matches. Not all rows give a size; the values are once, few, many and, for expanded clones, a class.

V	J	length	size	D	CDR3	DNA
TRBV1	TRBJ1-5	15	-	-	CTSSPGTEDYQPQHF	TGCACCAGCAGCCCCGGGACAGAAGATTATCAGCCCCAGCATTTT
TRBV2	TRBJ2-3	14	-	TRBD2	CAISPWTSGDTQYF	TGTGCCATCTCTCCCTGGACTAGTGGGGATACGCAGTATTTT
TRBV15	TRBJ1-2	15	-	TRBD1	CATSRAGTGAYGYTF	TGTGCCACCAGCAGGGCCGGGACAGGAGCTTATGGCTACACCTTC
TRBV7-6	TRBJ2-5	14	-	TRBD1	CASSSLTGSETQYF	TGTGCCAGCAGCTCCCTGACAGGGTCAGAGACCCAGTACTTC
TRBV2	TRBJ1-2	13	-	TRBD1	CASSETGKYGYTF	TGTGCCAGCAGTGAGACAGGGAAGTATGGCTACACCTTC
TRBV5-1	TRBJ2-1	17	-	TRBD2	CASSFTSGRASGNEQFF	TGCGCCAGCAGCTTCACTAGCGGGAGGGCCTCGGGGAATGAGCAGTTCTTC
TRBV5-6	TRBJ1-2	13	-	TRBD1	CASSSSGGAGYTF	TGTGCCAGCAGCTCCTCAGGGGGCGCTGGCTACACCTTC
TRBV6-1	TRBJ1-2	14	-	-	CASIGSGSNYGYTF	TGTGCCAGCATAGGGTCTGGGAGTAACTATGGCTACACCTTC
TRBV2	TRBJ2-2	14	-	-	CASSDSRSTGELFF	TGTGCCAGCAGTGACAGCCGGTCGACCGGGGAGCTGTTTTTT
TRBV5-1	TRBJ2-3	17	-	TRBD2	CASSLAKWEGRTDTQYF	TGCGCCAGCAGCTTGGCCAAGTGGGAGGGCCGCACAGATACGCAGTATTTT
TRBV25-1	TRBJ1-2	14	-	-	CASSERGARYGYTF	TGTGCCAGCAGTGAAAGGGGGGCTCGGTATGGCTACACCTTC
TRBV12-2	TRBJ2-5	16	-	-	CASRLVRQGLIETQYF	TGTGCAAGTCGCTTAGTGAGGCAGGGCTTGATCGAGACCCAGTACTTC
TRBV7-9	TRBJ1-1	16	-	-	CASTTTLSFMNTEAFF	TGTGCCAGCACCACCACACTCTCGTTCATGAACACTGAAGCTTTCTTT
TRBV2	TRBJ2-1	13	-	-	CASSEALNVKQFF	TGTGCCAGCAGTGAAGCGCTGAATGTAAAACAGTTCTTC
TRBV10-1	TRBJ2-1	13	-	-	CASSAGSLNEQFF	TGCGCCAGCAGTGCGGGGTCCCTCAATGAGCAGTTCTTC
TRBV5-5	TRBJ2-7	14	once	TRBD1	CASSTGTEVKEQYF	TGTGCCAGCAGCACCGGGACAGAGGTCAAGGAGCAGTACTTC
TRBV9	TRBJ2-7	13	once	-	CASSVVGGNEQYF	TGTGCCAGCAGCGTAGTAGGAGGGAACGAGCAGTACTTC
TRBV2	TRBJ2-3	17	-	TRBD2	CASSPGTSLTSTDTQYF	TGTGCCAGCAGCCCCGGGACTAGCCTTACCAGCACAGATACGCAGTATTTT
TRBV4-2	TRBJ2-5	16	-	TRBD2	CASSPTSGRDQETQYF	TGTGCCAGCAGCCCGACTAGCGGTAGAGATCAAGAGACCCAGTACTTC
TRBV18	TRBJ2-7	14	-	TRBD1	CASSEDRDTYEQYF	TGTGCCAGCTCCGAGGACAGGGATACCTACGAGCAGTACTTC
TRBV11-1	TRBJ2-1	16	-	-	CASSRGLAEGNNEQFF	TGTGCCAGCAGTCGTGGATTAGCGGAGGGGAACAATGAGCAGTTCTTC
TRBV6-6	TRBJ2-1	15	-	-	CASKGGLSSYNEQFF	TGTGCCAGCAAGGGTGGGCTGAGCTCCTACAATGAGCAGTTCTTC
TRBV7-2	TRBJ1-1	13	-	TRBD1	CASSPGTVPQAFF	TGTGCCAGCAGCCCCGGGACAGTACCTCAAGCTTTCTTT
TRBV7-2	TRBJ2-1	15	-	-	CASSGGKTGNNEQFF	TGTGCCAGCAGCGGGGGAAAAACAGGGAACAATGAGCAGTTCTTC
TRBV11-2	TRBJ2-7	16	-	TRBD1	CASSRIPLRGHYEQYF	TGTGCCAGCAGCCGAATACCCCTCAGGGGGCACTACGAGCAGTACTTC
TRBV30	TRBJ2-7	14	-	-	CAWSVMSGPYEQYF	TGTGCCTGGAGTGTAATGTCAGGGCCCTACGAGCAGTACTTC
TRBV7-8	TRBJ2-1	17	-	TRBD2	CASSSNSGSPSYNEQFF	TGTGCCAGCAGCTCAAATAGCGGGAGTCCCTCCTACAATGAGCAGTTCTTC
TRBV27	TRBJ2-7	14	-	TRBD2	CASSTLAGPHEQYF	TGTGCCAGCAGTACACTAGCGGGACCGCACGAGCAGTACTTC
TRBV28	TRBJ2-7	15	-	-	CASSPMTFRVGEQYF	TGTGCCAGCAGTCCAATGACATTTCGGGTAGGCGAGCAGTACTTC
TRBV11-2	TRBJ2-6	15	-	-	CASSPQRPGANVLTF	TGTGCCAGCAGCCCACAGCGACCTGGGGCCAACGTCCTGACTTTC
TRBV19	TRBJ1-2	11	-	-	CASSISKGYTF	TGTGCCAGTAGTATTTCTAAGGGCTACACCTTC
TRBV28	TRBJ1-3	17	once	-	CASLSVGRGNSGNTIYF	TGTGCCAGCCTCTCTGTAGGCAGGGGCAACTCTGGAAACACCATATATTTT
TRBV20-1	TRBJ2-1	10	-	-	CSATGERQFF	TGCAGTGCTACGGGGGAGAGGCAGTTCTTC
TRBV28	TRBJ2-7	13	once	-	CASSYRGTYEQYF	TGTGCCAGCAGTTACCGGGGAACCTACGAGCAGTACTTC
TRBV9	TRBJ2-1	15	-	TRBD1	CASSFTDRGYNEQFF	TGTGCCAGCAGTTTTACCGACAGGGGCTACAATGAGCAGTTCTTC
TRBV5-8	TRBJ1-1	13	-	-	CASSSRVNTEAFF	TGTGCCAGCAGCTCCCGGGTGAACACTGAAGCTTTCTTT
TRBV5-4	TRBJ2-1	16	-	-	CASSLVGGGTYNEQFF	TGTGCCAGCAGCTTGGTCGGCGGTGGAACCTACAATGAGCAGTTCTTC
TRBV18	TRBJ2-7	15	-	TRBD1	CASSPLDDRAHEQYF	TGTGCCAGCTCACCGCTTGACGACAGGGCCCACGAGCAGTACTTC
TRBV7-9	TRBJ1-1	12	few	-	CASSFQEGRTFF	TGTGCCAGCAGCTTTCAGGAGGGCCGGACTTTCTTT
TRBV4-1	TRBJ2-5	13	once	-	CASSQGRLETQYF	TGCGCCAGCAGCCAAGGACGTTTAGAGACCCAGTACTTC
TRBV4-1	TRBJ2-2	16	once	TRBD2	CASTSRGSPNTGELFF	TGCGCCAGCACCTCGCGGGGGAGCCCGAACACCGGGGAGCTGTTTTTT
TRBV18	TRBJ1-3	15	-	-	CASSPPSWTGNTIYF	TGTGCCAGCTCACCCCCCTCCTGGACTGGAAACACCATATATTTT
TRBV5-1	TRBJ2-2	15	-	TRBD1	CASSSTGSGTGELFF	TGCGCCAGCAGCTCGACAGGGTCGGGCACCGGGGAGCTGTTTTTT
TRBV20-1	TRBJ2-1	10	once	-	CSAELEEQFF	TGCAGTGCTGAACTTGAAGAGCAGTTCTTC
TRBV10-1	TRBJ2-7	15	-	-	CASSESPAGAYEQYF	TGCGCCAGCAGTGAGTCTCCAGCGGGCGCCTACGAGCAGTACTTC
TRBV28	TRBJ1-5	12	-	-	CASSLPWGPQHF	TGTGCCAGCAGCCTCCCCTGGGGGCCCCAGCATTTT
TRBV7-7	TRBJ2-5	12	few	-	CASSSRQETQYF	TGTGCTAGCAGCTCCCGCCAAGAGACCCAGTACTTC
TRBV18	TRBJ2-5	16	-	TRBD1	CASSLLQVTGGETQYF	TGTGCCAGCTCACTCCTCCAAGTTACAGGGGGAGAGACCCAGTACTTC
TRBV6-1	TRBJ1-2	14	-	TRBD1	CASSWDSFSSGYTF	TGTGCCAGCAGTTGGGACAGTTTTTCGTCTGGCTACACCTTC
TRBV10-3	TRBJ2-7	14	once	TRBD2	CAIRRTGLAGEQYF	TGTGCCATCAGGAGAACGGGACTAGCGGGAGAGCAGTACTTC
TRBV2	TRBJ1-5	16	-	-	CASSEKGHARNQPQHF	TGTGCCAGCAGTGAAAAGGGACATGCCCGCAATCAGCCCCAGCATTTT
TRBV19	TRBJ2-7	13	-	-	CASSHPSSYEQYF	TGTGCCAGTAGCCACCCGTCCTCCTACGAGCAGTACTTC